The 3 T cell receptor beta chains reported below all come from one sample, sequenced in a study of CD8 T cells in Susac syndrome. After extraction with the RNeasy kit, about 0.5 to 1 ug of the RNA was reverse transcribed using random hexamers. TCRdb called the immunoSEQ multiplex PCR reads again in MiXCR, with one record for every CDR3 protein. The sample has about 210,000 distinct CDR3 sequences, about 94% seen once. Sequenced input: CD4+ T cells from PBMCs. These receptor sequences come from a human donor with Susac syndrome.

The chain employs TRBV30 and TRBJ1-2, with D uncertain. With 0 bases removed from V and 6 bases from J, the gap between germline ends came to 8 bases. The CDR3 has 12 residues. The germline CDR1 and CDR2 sequences are GTSNPN and SVGIG (reference sequence). The CDR3 protein is CAWSVRGDGYTF. CDR3 nucleotides: TGTGCCTGGAGTGTTCGGGGTGATGGCTACACCTTC.

CDR3: CSVGLGTGREQYF. In DNA, the CDR3 is TGCAGCGTTGGCTTGGGGACAGGGCGCGAGCAGTACTTC. The V gene is TRBV29-1, the J gene TRBJ2-7, with 9 bases aligning to TRBD1. The junction had 7 bases not matched to a gene; V was cut back by 4 bases and J by 6 bases. CDR1 SQVTM and CDR2 ANQGSEA come from the germline V gene. The CDR3 extends over 13 amino acids.

The rearrangement uses TRBV20-1 and TRBJ2-1; D possibly corresponds to TRBD1 (6 bases). Germline loops: CDR1 DFQATT, CDR2 SNEGSKA (reference sequence). The CDR3 spans 16 residues. Trimming pared 4 bases from V and 0 bases from J, leaving 16 bases between. CDR3 residues: CSATRTGQSSYNEQFF. The CDR3 DNA follows: TGCAGTGCTACCAGAACAGGGCAGAGCTCCTACAATGAGCAGTTCTTC.